Listed here is a single T cell receptor (beta chain). The antigen is not known. This entry comes from a study of cytomegalovirus exposure and HLA in healthy donors. 60 Vbeta and 13 Jbeta primers were used in PCR. Produced via immunoSEQ multiplex PCR; TCRdb's table is partial and in-frame only. Of about 89,000 clones listed, roughly 80% are singletons. Points from the study as a whole: Another analysis was done later, and it associated around 16,000 TCR beta sequences with HLA alleles at 0.05 false discovery rate. Later genetic work tied a missense DCLRE1C variant to beta-chain V and J trimming.

CDR3 length: 16 amino acids. Germline CDR1 and CDR2: ENHRY and SYGVKD. Trimming shortened V by 3 bases and J by 6 bases, and 18 bases separated the two germline ends. The source is a man younger than 45 in good health and CMV-seropositive. The sample comprised PBMCs. The chain recombines TRBV10-3 with TRBJ2-1, with D tentatively TRBD2 (6 bases). CDR3 in amino acids: CAISDGGIFPLNEQFF. DNA of the CDR3: TGTGCCATCAGTGACGGAGGGATCTTTCCCCTCAATGAGCAGTTCTTC.